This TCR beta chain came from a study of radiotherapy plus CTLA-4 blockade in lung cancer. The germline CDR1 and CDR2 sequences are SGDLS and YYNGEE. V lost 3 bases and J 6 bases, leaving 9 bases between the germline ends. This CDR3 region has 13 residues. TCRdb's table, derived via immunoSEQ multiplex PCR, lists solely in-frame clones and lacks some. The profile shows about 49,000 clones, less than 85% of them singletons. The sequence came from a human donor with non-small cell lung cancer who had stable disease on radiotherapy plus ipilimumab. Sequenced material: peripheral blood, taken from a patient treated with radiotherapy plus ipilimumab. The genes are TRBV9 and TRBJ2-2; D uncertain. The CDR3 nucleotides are TGTGCCAGCAGCGCGGTGGGTGCCGGGGAGCTGTTTTTT. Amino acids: CASSAVGAGELFF.